Listed below are T cell receptor beta chains from one sample, sequenced in a study of T cells in Graves' hyperthyroidism and ophthalmopathy. TCRdb ran MiXCR on the multiplex PCR reads and lists one entry per CDR3 protein. Of over 150,000 distinct CDR3 sequences listed, roughly 17% were seen once; the top ten hold approximately 56%. The sequencing sample was made of blood. These receptors were taken from a woman between 45 and 65 years old with Graves' hyperthyroidism. Each CDR3 is given with its conserved first and last residue. The D gene is left open where the match is weak. Size tells how often a clone was seen (once, few, many) or the class of an expanded clone, and some rows leave it out.

size | J | D | V | DNA | CDR3
many | TRBJ2-1 | TRBD2 | TRBV20-1 | TGCAGGGCTAGCGGCTCCTACAATGAGCAGTTCTTC | CRASGSYNEQFF
many | TRBJ2-1 | TRBD2 | TRBV12-3/TRBV12-4 | TGTGCCAGCAACAGACTAGCGAGACGCAATGAGCAGTTCTTC | CASNRLARRNEQFF
few | TRBJ1-5 | TRBD1 | TRBV19 | TGTGCCACCGTGGACAGGGGGGGGGTAAGCAATCAGCCCCAGCATTTT | CATVDRGGVSNQPQHF
NA | TRBJ2-5 | TRBD2 | TRBV7-9 | TGTGCCAGCAGGGGACTACAAGAGACCCAGTACTTC | CASRGLQETQYF
many | TRBJ1-5 | NA | TRBV5-1 | TGTGCCAGCAGCTTGCACGGGAATCAGCCCCAGCATTTT | CASSLHGNQPQHF
few | TRBJ1-1 | NA | TRBV14 | TGTGCCAGCAGCCCCCGAAGACAAGAAGCTTTCTTT | CASSPRRQEAFF
many | TRBJ1-2 | TRBD1 | TRBV5-4 | TGTGCCAGCAGCGAACCTCCGGGACAGTCTTATGGCTACACCTTC | CASSEPPGQSYGYTF
many | TRBJ2-7 | TRBD2 | TRBV28 | TGTGCCAGCAGTTTATGGTCGGGAGGAGGGACCTACGAGCAGTACTTC | CASSLWSGGGTYEQYF
few | TRBJ2-5 | TRBD2 | TRBV12-3/TRBV12-4 | TGTGCCAGCAGCCCAACTAGCGGGAGAAATGGGGAGACCCAGTACTTC | CASSPTSGRNGETQYF
many | TRBJ1-2 | TRBD1 | TRBV10-1 | TGCGCCAGCAGCCCACCTCGACAGGGCCACTATGGCTACACCTTC | CASSPPRQGHYGYTF
many | TRBJ2-3 | NA | TRBV27 | TGTGCCAGCAGTCCCTTATTGAGCGGTGGCACAGATACGCAGTATTTT | CASSPLLSGGTDTQYF
many | TRBJ1-1 | TRBD1 | TRBV2 | TGTGCCAGCAGTGCATCGGCAGGGGGGAACACTGAAGCTTTCTTT | CASSASAGGNTEAFF
many | TRBJ2-7 | NA | TRBV12-3/TRBV12-4 | TGTGCCAGCAGCCTGGGTGGGGGTAGGAACTACGAGCAGTACTTC | CASSLGGGRNYEQYF
many | TRBJ1-2 | TRBD1 | TRBV28 | TGTGCCAGCAGCCGTCCCGGGACAGGGAACTATGGCTACACCTTC | CASSRPGTGNYGYTF
few | TRBJ1-2 | NA | TRBV19 | TGTGCCAGTAGTATGTACCAAATCGGGTATGGCTACACCTTC | CASSMYQIGYGYTF
few | TRBJ2-3 | NA | TRBV7-9 | TGTGCCAGCACAATTGGGATTGCAGATACGCAGTATTTT | CASTIGIADTQYF
many | TRBJ2-1 | NA | TRBV20-1 | TGCAGTGCTCACACGGACGAGAGCTCCTACAATGAGCAGTTCTTC | CSAHTDESSYNEQFF
many | TRBJ2-7 | TRBD1 | TRBV5-6 | TGTGCCAGCAGCTTGGTGGACCGGTGGGACAGGGGTGACGAGCAGTACTTC | CASSLVDRWDRGDEQYF
few | TRBJ1-6 | NA | TRBV28 | TGTGCCAGCAGTCCCCCACAGGGATCACCCCTCCACTTT | CASSPPQGSPLHF
many | TRBJ2-3 | NA | TRBV4-2 | TGTGCCAGCAGCCTGACAGTTCTCACAGATACGCAGTATTTT | CASSLTVLTDTQYF
many | TRBJ1-1 | NA | TRBV6-6 | TGTGCCAGCAGTTACAGGGGGAGAACTGAAGCTTTCTTT | CASSYRGRTEAFF
NA | TRBJ2-3 | NA | TRBV6-1 | TGTGCCAGCAGTGAATGGTTGGCGGGAAGCACAGATACGCAGTATTTT | CASSEWLAGSTDTQYF
NA | TRBJ2-7 | NA | TRBV18 | TGTGCCAGCTCAACAAGGGTGAAGGAATACGAGCAGTACTTC | CASSTRVKEYEQYF
many | TRBJ2-1 | TRBD2 | TRBV6-6 | TGTGCCAGCAGTTACTTTCCTAGCGGACAATCCTACAATGAGCAGTTCTTC | CASSYFPSGQSYNEQFF
few | TRBJ2-1 | NA | TRBV20-1 | TGCAGTGCTAGGGGAGACGCTTACAATGAGCAGTTCTTC | CSARGDAYNEQFF
many | TRBJ2-5 | TRBD2 | TRBV7-2 | TGTGCCAGCAGCTTAGGGCTAGCGGTCGGAGGCCAGTACTTC | CASSLGLAVGGQYF
few | TRBJ2-2 | TRBD2 | TRBV12-3/TRBV12-4 | TGTGCCAGCAGCCCACTAGCGGGAGGGCCAGGACCCGGGGAGCTGTTTTTT | CASSPLAGGPGPGELFF
many | TRBJ2-1 | TRBD2 | TRBV7-8 | TGTGCCAGCAGCTTAGTCTGGGGTAGCGGGGACTACAATGAGCAGTTCTTC | CASSLVWGSGDYNEQFF
many | TRBJ2-7 | TRBD2 | TRBV12-3/TRBV12-4 | TGTGCCAGCAGGGCGACTAGCGAGTACTCCGAGCAGTACTTC | CASRATSEYSEQYF